The entry that follows covers one T cell receptor (beta chain) sequence. This record belongs to a study of shared clonotypes between healthy human individuals. Deep-level running was used for the assay. Replicate sorted-subset PCRs were loaded with 150 to 250 ng DNA, tens of thousands of T cell genomes. Sequencing used immunoSEQ multiplex PCR; TCRdb keeps in-frame clones, though not all of them. The data show millions of clones, with approximately 92% seen just once and 0.11% to 0.15% held by the top ten. Trimming removed 3 bases at V and 0 bases at J, with 9 bases between. From germline, CDR1 is SGDLS and CDR2 YYNGEE. The CDR3 has 14 residues.

This chain links TRBV9 with TRBJ2-5; D not certain. This TCR was sampled from a man between 18 and 29 years old in good health. Sequencing input: naive CD4+ T cells sorted from blood. Subset specified: CD45RA+ positively selected. The CDR3 DNA reads TGTGCCAGCAGCGGATACATGTACCAAGAGACCCAGTACTTC. Translation: CASSGYMYQETQYF. Full variable domain (outside the CDR3, taken from reference TRBV9 and TRBJ2-5): DSGVTQTPKHLITATGQRVTLRCSPRSGDLSVYWYQQSLDQGLQFLIQYYNGEERAKGNILERFSAQQFPDLHSELNLSSLELGDSALYFCASSGYMYQETQYFGPGTRLLVL.